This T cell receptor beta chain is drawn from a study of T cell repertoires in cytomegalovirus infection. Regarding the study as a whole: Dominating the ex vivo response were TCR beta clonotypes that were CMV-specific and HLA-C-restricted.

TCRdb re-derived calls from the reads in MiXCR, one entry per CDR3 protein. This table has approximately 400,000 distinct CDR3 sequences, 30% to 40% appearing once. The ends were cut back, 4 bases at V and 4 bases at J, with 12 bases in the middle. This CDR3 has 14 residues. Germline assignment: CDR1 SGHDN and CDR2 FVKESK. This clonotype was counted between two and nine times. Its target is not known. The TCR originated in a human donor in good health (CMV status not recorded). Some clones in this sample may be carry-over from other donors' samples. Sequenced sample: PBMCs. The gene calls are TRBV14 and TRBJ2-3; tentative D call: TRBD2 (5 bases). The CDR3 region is CASSPDSWADTQYF. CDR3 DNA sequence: TGTGCCAGCAGCCCGGACTCATGGGCAGATACGCAGTATTTT.